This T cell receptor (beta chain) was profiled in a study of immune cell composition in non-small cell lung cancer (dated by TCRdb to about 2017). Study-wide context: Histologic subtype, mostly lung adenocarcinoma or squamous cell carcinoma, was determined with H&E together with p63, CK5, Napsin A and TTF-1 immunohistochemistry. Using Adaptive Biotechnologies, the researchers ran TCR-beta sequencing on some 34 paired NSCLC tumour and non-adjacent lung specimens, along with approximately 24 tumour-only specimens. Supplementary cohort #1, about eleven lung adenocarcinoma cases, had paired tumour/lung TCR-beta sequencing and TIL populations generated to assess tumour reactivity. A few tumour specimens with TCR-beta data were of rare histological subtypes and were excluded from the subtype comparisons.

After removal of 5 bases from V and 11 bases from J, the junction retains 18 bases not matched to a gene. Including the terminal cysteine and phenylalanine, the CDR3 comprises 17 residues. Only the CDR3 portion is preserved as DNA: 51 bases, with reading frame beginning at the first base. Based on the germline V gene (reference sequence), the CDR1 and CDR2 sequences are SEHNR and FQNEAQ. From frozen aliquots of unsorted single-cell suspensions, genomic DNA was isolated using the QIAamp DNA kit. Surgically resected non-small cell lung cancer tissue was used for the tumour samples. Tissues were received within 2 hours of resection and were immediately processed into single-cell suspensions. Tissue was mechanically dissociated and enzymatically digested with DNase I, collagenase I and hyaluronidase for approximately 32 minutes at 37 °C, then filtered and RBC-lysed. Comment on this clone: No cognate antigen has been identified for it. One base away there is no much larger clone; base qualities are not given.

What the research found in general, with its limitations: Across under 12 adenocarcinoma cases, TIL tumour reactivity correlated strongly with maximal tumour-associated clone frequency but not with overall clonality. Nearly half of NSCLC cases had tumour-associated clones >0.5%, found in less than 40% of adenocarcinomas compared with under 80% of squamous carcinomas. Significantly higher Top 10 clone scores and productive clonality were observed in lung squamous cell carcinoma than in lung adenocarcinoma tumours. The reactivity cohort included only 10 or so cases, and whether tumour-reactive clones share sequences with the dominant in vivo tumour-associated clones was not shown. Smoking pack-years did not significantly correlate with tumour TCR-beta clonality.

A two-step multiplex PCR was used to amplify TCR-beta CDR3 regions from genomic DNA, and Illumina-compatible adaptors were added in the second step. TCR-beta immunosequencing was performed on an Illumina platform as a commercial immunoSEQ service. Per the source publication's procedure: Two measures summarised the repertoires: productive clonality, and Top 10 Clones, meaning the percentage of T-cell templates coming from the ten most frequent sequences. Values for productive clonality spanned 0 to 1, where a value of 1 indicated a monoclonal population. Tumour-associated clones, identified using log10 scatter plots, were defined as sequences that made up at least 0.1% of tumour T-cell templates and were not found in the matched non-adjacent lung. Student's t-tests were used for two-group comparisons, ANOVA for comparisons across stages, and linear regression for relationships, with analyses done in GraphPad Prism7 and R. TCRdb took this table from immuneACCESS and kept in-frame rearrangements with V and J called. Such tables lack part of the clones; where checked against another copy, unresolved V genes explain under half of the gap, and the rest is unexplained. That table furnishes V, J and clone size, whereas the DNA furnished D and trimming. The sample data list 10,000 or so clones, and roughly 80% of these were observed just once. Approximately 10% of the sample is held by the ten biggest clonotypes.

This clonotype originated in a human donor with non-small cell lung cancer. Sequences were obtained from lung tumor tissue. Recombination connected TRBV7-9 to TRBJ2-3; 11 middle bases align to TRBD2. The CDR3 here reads CASSQRRLAGGLQEQYF. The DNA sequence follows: TGTGCCAGCAGCCAACGGAGGCTAGCGGGGGGCCTCCAGGAGCAGTATTTT.